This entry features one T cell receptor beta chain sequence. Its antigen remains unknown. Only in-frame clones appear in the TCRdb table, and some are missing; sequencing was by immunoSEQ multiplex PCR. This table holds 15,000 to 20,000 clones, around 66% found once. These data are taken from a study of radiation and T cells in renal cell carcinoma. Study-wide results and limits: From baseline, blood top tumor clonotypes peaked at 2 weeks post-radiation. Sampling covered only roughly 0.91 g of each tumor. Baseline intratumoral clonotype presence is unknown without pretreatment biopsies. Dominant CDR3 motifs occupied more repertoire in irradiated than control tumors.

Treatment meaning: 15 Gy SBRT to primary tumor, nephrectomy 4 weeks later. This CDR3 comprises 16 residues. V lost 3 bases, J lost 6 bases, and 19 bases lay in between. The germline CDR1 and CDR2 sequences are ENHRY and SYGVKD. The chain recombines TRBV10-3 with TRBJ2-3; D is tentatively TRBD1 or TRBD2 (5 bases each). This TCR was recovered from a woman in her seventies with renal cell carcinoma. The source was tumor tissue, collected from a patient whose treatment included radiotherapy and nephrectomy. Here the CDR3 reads CAISDLLGDEVDTQYF. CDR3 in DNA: TGTGCCATCAGTGATCTGTTAGGGGACGAAGTGGATACGCAGTATTTT.